This T cell receptor (beta chain) was captured by sequencing in a study of T cells after posttransplantation cyclophosphamide (dated by TCRdb to between 2015 and 2016). Context from the whole study: Using TRB sequencing, the study followed how the T cell repertoire reconstituted after myeloablative bone marrow transplantation in which posttransplantation cyclophosphamide served as GVHD prophylaxis. Antigen receptor sequencing was done on samples from over 30 PTCy-treated patients and from approximately 15 related bone marrow donors of those patients. Blood from all 35 or so PTCy patients with 1-year posttransplant specimens was subjected to TRB sequencing. In 3 patients, TRB sequencing was also performed on up to about 3 more blood samples taken 2 to 5.2 years after transplant, and in 4 patients, pretransplant blood was also TRB-sequenced. Because TRA and TRB clonality correlated tightly in 9 samples, later TCR analyses were limited to TRB. Public TRB sequences were compared against a database of over 3,000 sequences linked to responses to pathogens, tumor antigens, self-antigens and alloantigens. Summary of the overall study and its limitations: The TRB repertoires of T cells infiltrating skin or GI tract showed only limited overlap with the TRB repertoires of T cells in blood. At 1-2 months, donor-recipient similarity was low but rose over the first year, and the later blood repertoires were often dominated by donor CD8+ memory clones. Across a few dozen patients, TRB clonality was highly associated with recipient CMV seropositivity and CMV reactivation, and diversity in PTCy patients was similar to diversity in CNI/methotrexate controls.

The treatment or condition label of this sample denotes: high-dose cyclophosphamide on days +3 and +4 as single-agent GVHD prophylaxis. PTCy patients received busulfan and fludarabine conditioning, a related or unrelated marrow graft, and cyclophosphamide on days +3 and +4. The PTCy-treated patients were drawn from a prospective, multi-institutional clinical trial. Peripheral blood and bone marrow mononuclear cells were isolated by Ficoll-Hypaque density centrifugation and cryopreserved. Genomic DNA was the input for TRB sequencing, which was run either with the immunoSEQ assay at survey resolution or with the hsTCRB kit. On the study's bioinformatics: The immunoSEQ software was used for initial read processing, and the LymphoSeq R package was used for repertoire analyses. Clonality was computed as 1 minus normalized Shannon entropy; Gini coefficient was also calculated for each TRB dataset. To infer phenotypes in unsorted samples, TRB sequences from sorted subsets of the recipient or donor were mapped onto unsorted samples from the same recipient. TCRdb re-hosts the immuneACCESS table, in-frame sequences only. Its copies lack some clones; in the studies checked, an unresolved V gene accounts for under half of them, and the cause for the rest is not known. That table is the source of V, J and clone size, and D and trimming were worked out from the DNA. The sample has 2,000 to 2,500 clones on record, roughly 69% of them singletons. The ten biggest clones cover about 19% of the sample.

Reading the germline V gene (reference sequence) gives CDR1 LNHDA and CDR2 SQIVND. The junction shows trimming of 5 bases on V and 5 bases on J, plus 13 bases between the germline ends. CDR3 length: 15 amino acids, cysteine to phenylalanine. Here the CDR3 DNA is all that survives: 45 bases in frame from base 1. To note about this clone: Its antigen is unknown. No base quality values were provided; no much bigger clone lies one nucleotide off.

Sequences were derived from PBMCs, sampled after allogeneic stem cell transplant with posttransplant cyclophosphamide. This TCR was sampled from a male patient aged 60 to 75 who received an allogeneic stem cell transplant from a related donor and was CMV-positive. Post transplant, some T cells may arise from the graft donor. Recombination linked TRBV19 to TRBJ1-6; a tentative D match to TRBD1 spans 6 bases. The CDR3 in this case is CASSGQGGDNSPLHF. The nucleotides are TGTGCCAGTAGTGGCCAAGGGGGGGATAATTCACCCCTCCACTTT. Supplemented by the reference TRBV19 and TRBJ1-6 proteins around the CDR3, the complete variable domain is DGGITQSPKYLFRKEGQNVTLSCEQNLNHDAMYWYRQDPGQGLRLIYYSQIVNDFQKGDIAEGYSVSREKKESFPLTVTSAQKNPTAFYLCASSGQGGDNSPLHFGNGTRLTVT.